The rows below give T cell receptor beta chains drawn from one sample of a study of T-cell memory formation after mild COVID-19. TCRdb reprocessed the 5' RACE reads with MiXCR, giving one entry per CDR3 protein. Among about 350,000 distinct CDR3 sequences, about an eighth were seen once, and the ten largest hold about 22%. Sequences were obtained from PBMCs or a T cell subset sorted from them (not recorded which). Source of these receptors: a man younger than 35 who had mild COVID-19 (a few samples of this study predate the infection). Cell type and time point are not known. Each CDR3 is given with its conserved first and last residue. Fields, in order: clone size, D gene, V gene, J gene, CDR3 DNA, CDR3 protein. A D gene is named only where the DNA matches it firmly. The size entry is marked missing in some rows and otherwise reads once, few, many or a size class.

size: few
D: -
V: TRBV9
J: TRBJ1-1
DNA: TGTGCCAGCAGCGTAGTCGTCGGTCACACTGAAGCTTTCTTT
CDR3: CASSVVVGHTEAFF

size: -
D: -
V: TRBV10-3
J: TRBJ1-1
DNA: TGTGCCATGAAGGAGGGGCTCATGAGAACTGAAGCTTTCTTT
CDR3: CAMKEGLMRTEAFF

size: few
D: -
V: TRBV4-3
J: TRBJ2-1
DNA: TGCGCCAGCAGCCAAGGGGGGCGCATCAATGAGCAGTTCTTC
CDR3: CASSQGGRINEQFF

size: -
D: TRBD1
V: TRBV3-1
J: TRBJ2-4
DNA: TGTGCCAGCAGCCCACAGGGGTATGGGAACATTCAGTACTTC
CDR3: CASSPQGYGNIQYF

size: few
D: -
V: TRBV20-1
J: TRBJ2-3
DNA: TGCAGTGTAGTTGAGGGGGGGCCTCGCGATACGCAGTATTTT
CDR3: CSVVEGGPRDTQYF

size: few
D: -
V: TRBV7-9
J: TRBJ1-1
DNA: TGTGCCAGCCTCTCGCGGGGAGGGCAGGAGGCTTTCTTT
CDR3: CASLSRGGQEAFF

size: many
D: -
V: TRBV7-2
J: TRBJ2-7
DNA: TGTGCCAGCAGTTTGGGCGGAGGCTATGACGAGCAGTACTTC
CDR3: CASSLGGGYDEQYF

size: few
D: TRBD2
V: TRBV6-1
J: TRBJ2-2
DNA: TGTGCCAGCAGGGGGGGGATGTCCGGGGAGCTGTTTTTT
CDR3: CASRGGMSGELFF

size: -
D: TRBD1
V: TRBV29-1
J: TRBJ2-7
DNA: TGCAGCGTTGAAGGGACAGGGCTCGAGCAGTACTTC
CDR3: CSVEGTGLEQYF

size: many
D: -
V: TRBV20-1
J: TRBJ1-1
DNA: TGCAGTGCTATTCTCAGGGGAACTGAAGCTTTCTTT
CDR3: CSAILRGTEAFF

size: many
D: -
V: TRBV20-1
J: TRBJ2-7
DNA: TGCAGTGCTAGAGTTAGCCATCAAAAATACGAGCAGTACTTC
CDR3: CSARVSHQKYEQYF

size: few
D: -
V: TRBV5-4
J: TRBJ1-1
DNA: TGTGCCAGCAGCTTGTCGTGGGGAACTGAAGCTTTCTTT
CDR3: CASSLSWGTEAFF

size: -
D: TRBD2
V: TRBV14
J: TRBJ2-1
DNA: TGTGCCAGCAGCCAAGATCTGCTAGCGGGGGGCCTGGATGAGCAGTTCTTC
CDR3: CASSQDLLAGGLDEQFF

size: -
D: TRBD2
V: TRBV9
J: TRBJ2-3
DNA: TGTGCCAGCAGCGGACTAGCGGGGGACATAATAGATACGCAGTATTTT
CDR3: CASSGLAGDIIDTQYF

size: few
D: -
V: TRBV10-3
J: TRBJ2-5
DNA: TGTGCCATCGCTCAGGATCCCCAAGAGACCCAGTACTTC
CDR3: CAIAQDPQETQYF

size: -
D: -
V: TRBV12-3/TRBV12-4
J: TRBJ2-5
DNA: TGTGCCAGCAGTTCGACGGACCGCGCGGGGCCAGAGACCCAGTACTTC
CDR3: CASSSTDRAGPETQYF

size: few
D: -
V: TRBV5-6
J: TRBJ1-5
DNA: TGTGCCAGCAGCCGGCAAGATCAGCCCCAGCATTTT
CDR3: CASSRQDQPQHF

size: few
D: -
V: TRBV20-1
J: TRBJ2-1
DNA: TGCAGTGCTAGAGAGGCTAGCTCCTACAATGAGCAGTTCTTC
CDR3: CSAREASSYNEQFF

size: few
D: -
V: TRBV20-1
J: TRBJ2-1
DNA: TGCAGTGCTGGGTCTTCGAGCTCCTACAATGAGCAGTTCTTC
CDR3: CSAGSSSSYNEQFF

size: few
D: -
V: TRBV6-5
J: TRBJ1-5
DNA: TGTGCCAGCAGGGCCCGGGACGATAATCAGCCCCAGCATTTT
CDR3: CASRARDDNQPQHF

size: -
D: TRBD1
V: TRBV12-3/TRBV12-4
J: TRBJ1-1
DNA: TGTGCCAGCAGCCCAGGGGGGGGGGAAGCTTTCTTT
CDR3: CASSPGGGEAFF

size: few
D: TRBD1
V: TRBV6-4
J: TRBJ1-5
DNA: TGTGCCAGCAGTGCCTCCAGGGGGGTTAGCAATCAGCCCCAGCATTTT
CDR3: CASSASRGVSNQPQHF

size: few
D: TRBD1
V: TRBV4-1
J: TRBJ1-5
DNA: TGCGCCAGCAGCCAAGGCAGGGGGCCGATTCAGCCCCAGCATTTT
CDR3: CASSQGRGPIQPQHF

size: -
D: TRBD1
V: TRBV5-6
J: TRBJ2-1
DNA: TGTGCCAGCAGCTCGGGGACAGGGGTAATGATTGAGCAGTTCTTC
CDR3: CASSSGTGVMIEQFF

size: many
D: -
V: TRBV7-8
J: TRBJ2-3
DNA: TGTGCCAGCAGCTTATTCGCCCCCAGGGGTGATACGCAGTATTTT
CDR3: CASSLFAPRGDTQYF

size: few
D: TRBD1
V: TRBV10-3
J: TRBJ1-2
DNA: TGTGCCATCAGTGGGGGGACAGCCTATGGCTACACCTTC
CDR3: CAISGGTAYGYTF

size: -
D: -
V: TRBV4-1
J: TRBJ1-6
DNA: TGCGCCAGCAGCCAAGATTCGGACAGTCGATATTCACCCCTCCACTTT
CDR3: CASSQDSDSRYSPLHF

size: few
D: -
V: TRBV9
J: TRBJ2-2
DNA: TGTGCCAGCAGCGTAGAGGCGGGGAACACCGGGGAGCTGTTTTTT
CDR3: CASSVEAGNTGELFF

size: few
D: -
V: TRBV7-9
J: TRBJ2-6
DNA: TGTGCCAGCAGCGTCGCCGGGTCTGGGGCCAACGTCCTGACTTTC
CDR3: CASSVAGSGANVLTF

size: few
D: -
V: TRBV5-1
J: TRBJ1-5
DNA: TGCGCCAGCAGCTTGGCGGGACTGAGCAATCAGCCCCAGCATTTT
CDR3: CASSLAGLSNQPQHF

size: few
D: TRBD1
V: TRBV11-3
J: TRBJ2-3
DNA: TGTGCCAGCAGCTTAGGTCTGATAGGGGGCACGGCAGATACGCAGTATTTT
CDR3: CASSLGLIGGTADTQYF

size: few
D: -
V: TRBV7-2
J: TRBJ1-3
DNA: TGTGCCAGCAGCTTAGTTTTCCGGCCTCGCGGGGGTGGAAACACCATATATTTT
CDR3: CASSLVFRPRGGGNTIYF

size: many
D: TRBD2
V: TRBV7-9
J: TRBJ2-3
DNA: TGTGCCAGCAGCTTTTCAGCGGGGGGGCGAATCAACACGCAGTATTTT
CDR3: CASSFSAGGRINTQYF

size: few
D: TRBD1
V: TRBV3-1
J: TRBJ2-5
DNA: TGTGCCAGCAGCCTGGGCGTAGGACAGGGGGAGACCCAGTACTTC
CDR3: CASSLGVGQGETQYF

size: -
D: -
V: TRBV6-5
J: TRBJ2-7
DNA: TGTGCCAGCAGTACCGGGACATACTACGAGCAGTACTTC
CDR3: CASSTGTYYEQYF

size: -
D: -
V: TRBV29-1
J: TRBJ2-3
DNA: TGCAGCGTTGATCGGGGAGATACGCAGTATTTT
CDR3: CSVDRGDTQYF

size: once
D: -
V: TRBV2
J: TRBJ2-5
DNA: TGTGCCAGTCAAGCAGACCAAGAGACCCAGTACTTC
CDR3: CASQADQETQYF

size: -
D: -
V: TRBV6-5
J: TRBJ1-1
DNA: TGTGCCAGCAGTGCGCACAACAGGGACGCTGAAGCTTTCTTT
CDR3: CASSAHNRDAEAFF

size: few
D: TRBD1
V: TRBV9
J: TRBJ1-2
DNA: TGTGCCAGCAGCGCGGACAGGGGGCGACATTATGGCTACACCTTC
CDR3: CASSADRGRHYGYTF

size: few
D: TRBD1
V: TRBV20-1
J: TRBJ2-5
DNA: TGCAGTGCACCCTGGACAGGCCAAGAGACCCAGTACTTC
CDR3: CSAPWTGQETQYF

size: -
D: TRBD2
V: TRBV4-3
J: TRBJ2-5
DNA: TGCGCCAGCAGCCAAGGTGCTAGCGGGGGCAGGGAGACCCAGTACTTC
CDR3: CASSQGASGGRETQYF

size: many
D: TRBD2
V: TRBV19
J: TRBJ2-1
DNA: TGTGCCAGTAGGCCCACTAGCGTCTCGTTCGATGAGCAGTTCTTC
CDR3: CASRPTSVSFDEQFF

size: few
D: TRBD1
V: TRBV5-1
J: TRBJ2-6
DNA: TGCGCCAGCGCGACCGGGACAGGCCTTTCTGGGGCCAACGTCCTGACTTTC
CDR3: CASATGTGLSGANVLTF

size: -
D: TRBD2
V: TRBV6-4
J: TRBJ2-3
DNA: TGTGCCAGCAGTGAAGTAGCGGGGGGTACAGATACGCAGTATTTT
CDR3: CASSEVAGGTDTQYF

size: few
D: TRBD2
V: TRBV6-2/TRBV6-3
J: TRBJ2-3
DNA: TGTGCCAGCAGTTACCGAGCGGGGCGTACAGATACGCAGTATTTT
CDR3: CASSYRAGRTDTQYF

size: many
D: -
V: TRBV11-2
J: TRBJ2-2
DNA: TGTGCCAGCAGCCCTATAGGGAGGCGGGCGCCTCCTAACACCGGGGAGCTGTTTTTT
CDR3: CASSPIGRRAPPNTGELFF

size: -
D: -
V: TRBV5-1
J: TRBJ2-3
DNA: TGCGCCAGCAGCGAGACTAGCACAGATACGCAGTATTTT
CDR3: CASSETSTDTQYF

size: -
D: -
V: TRBV10-2
J: TRBJ2-5
DNA: TGCGCCAGCAGTGGCGAGTTCGGGGAGACCCAGTACTTC
CDR3: CASSGEFGETQYF

size: -
D: -
V: TRBV5-1
J: TRBJ2-1
DNA: TGCGCCAGCAGCTCCCCGGGGGATGGTGAGCAGTTCTTC
CDR3: CASSSPGDGEQFF

size: -
D: TRBD1
V: TRBV5-1
J: TRBJ1-2
DNA: TGCGCCAGCAGCTTGGCCCCCAGGGGGATCTATGGCTACACCTTC
CDR3: CASSLAPRGIYGYTF